This T cell receptor (beta chain) comes out of a study of graft-versus-host responses after intestinal transplantation. CDR1 and CDR2 from the germline V gene are SGHDN and FVKESK. V shed 1 base and J shed 2 bases, with 12 bases lying between them. There are 15 residues in the CDR3. Study-level points and caveats: Analysis identified GvH clones in recipient marrow, with some appearing first in ileum or blood.

Method: immunoSEQ multiplex PCR; TCRdb's copy keeps in-frame clones and lacks some. Of 7,000 or so clones listed, around a quarter are singletons. Details on this clone: This could be a read error, since a much larger clone is one nucleotide away.

Responders (around 200,000, CFSE-labeled) met around 200,000 stimulators that were irradiated and violet-dye-labeled. The responders that had proliferated, CFSE-low CD3+CD4+ and CD3+CD8+ cells, were sorted after the reaction. The TCR originated in a human patient who was an organ donor for intestinal transplantation. J is TRBJ2-7 and V is TRBV14, with TRBD1 as a possible D gene (5 bases). Material: alloreactive CD8+ T cells from a mixed lymphocyte reaction culture, obtained before transplantation. Subset in this sample: CFSE-low proliferating T cells sorted from roughly six-day pre-transplant mixed lymphocyte reaction (GvH or HvG direction). The CDR3 nucleotides read TGTGCCAGCAGCCAAGTGGACAAGCCACCCTACGAGCAGTACTTC. It translates to CASSQVDKPPYEQYF.